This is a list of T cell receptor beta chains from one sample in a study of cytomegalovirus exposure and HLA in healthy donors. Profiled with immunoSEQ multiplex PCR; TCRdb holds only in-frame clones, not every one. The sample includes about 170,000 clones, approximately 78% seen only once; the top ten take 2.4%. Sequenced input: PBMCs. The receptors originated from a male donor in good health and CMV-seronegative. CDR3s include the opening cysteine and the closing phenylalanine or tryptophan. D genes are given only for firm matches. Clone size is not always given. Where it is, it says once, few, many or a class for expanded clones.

cdr3_aa: CASSSTGGGTEAFF; cdr3_nt: TGTGCCAGCAGCAGTACAGGGGGGGGCACTGAAGCTTTCTTT; d_call: TRBD1; cdr3_length: 14; clone_size: -; j_call: TRBJ1-1; v_call: TRBV7-9
cdr3_aa: CASTMQTSQETQYF; cdr3_nt: TGTGCCAGCACCATGCAGACTAGCCAAGAGACCCAGTACTTC; d_call: -; cdr3_length: 14; clone_size: -; j_call: TRBJ2-5; v_call: TRBV7-8
cdr3_aa: CASSYSLDQPQHF; cdr3_nt: TGTGCCAGCAGTTACTCTCTCGATCAGCCCCAGCATTTT; d_call: -; cdr3_length: 13; clone_size: few; j_call: TRBJ1-5; v_call: TRBV6-5
cdr3_aa: CASSLELAGLTDTQYF; cdr3_nt: TGTGCCAGCAGCTTAGAGCTAGCGGGCTTAACAGATACGCAGTATTTT; d_call: TRBD2; cdr3_length: 16; clone_size: -; j_call: TRBJ2-3; v_call: TRBV7-8
cdr3_aa: CASSTGTGFYEQYF; cdr3_nt: TGTGCCAGTAGTACCGGGACAGGGTTCTACGAGCAGTACTTC; d_call: TRBD1; cdr3_length: 14; clone_size: -; j_call: TRBJ2-7; v_call: TRBV19
cdr3_aa: CASSEEGALNYGYTF; cdr3_nt: TGTGCCAGCAGTGAGGAGGGGGCGCTTAACTATGGCTACACCTTC; d_call: TRBD1; cdr3_length: 15; clone_size: -; j_call: TRBJ1-2; v_call: TRBV2
cdr3_aa: CAWKAEGTGEKLFF; cdr3_nt: TGTGCCTGGAAGGCGGAAGGGACAGGCGAAAAACTGTTTTTT; d_call: TRBD1; cdr3_length: 14; clone_size: -; j_call: TRBJ1-4; v_call: TRBV30
cdr3_aa: CASSSPPSTDFKETQYF; cdr3_nt: TGTGCCAGCAGTTCACCCCCCTCGACAGACTTTAAAGAGACCCAGTACTTC; d_call: -; cdr3_length: 17; clone_size: -; j_call: TRBJ2-5; v_call: TRBV28
cdr3_aa: CASSFGTSGGETQYF; cdr3_nt: TGTGCCAGCAGCTTCGGGACTAGCGGGGGCGAGACCCAGTACTTC; d_call: TRBD2; cdr3_length: 15; clone_size: once; j_call: TRBJ2-5; v_call: TRBV7-7
cdr3_aa: CASSQDFRQGYEQYF; cdr3_nt: TGCGCCAGCAGCCAAGATTTCCGGCAGGGCTACGAGCAGTACTTC; d_call: -; cdr3_length: 15; clone_size: once; j_call: TRBJ2-7; v_call: TRBV4-3
cdr3_aa: CAWSPRLGANEQFF; cdr3_nt: TGTGCCTGGAGTCCGCGACTAGGGGCGAATGAGCAGTTCTTC; d_call: -; cdr3_length: 14; clone_size: -; j_call: TRBJ2-1; v_call: TRBV30
cdr3_aa: CASSLTGMHEQYF; cdr3_nt: TGTGCCAGCAGCCTGACAGGGATGCACGAGCAGTACTTC; d_call: TRBD1; cdr3_length: 13; clone_size: -; j_call: TRBJ2-7; v_call: TRBV6-4
cdr3_aa: CASSWTGGSYEQYF; cdr3_nt: TGTGCCAGCAGCTGGACAGGGGGCTCCTACGAGCAGTACTTC; d_call: TRBD1; cdr3_length: 14; clone_size: -; j_call: TRBJ2-7; v_call: TRBV28
cdr3_aa: CASSPNTLRGEQYF; cdr3_nt: TGTGCCAGCAGCCCGAACACACTAAGAGGGGAGCAGTACTTC; d_call: -; cdr3_length: 14; clone_size: -; j_call: TRBJ2-7; v_call: TRBV11-2
cdr3_aa: CASSLVQGVSTDTQYF; cdr3_nt: TGTGCCAGCAGCTTAGTGCAGGGTGTGAGCACAGATACGCAGTATTTT; d_call: -; cdr3_length: 16; clone_size: -; j_call: TRBJ2-3; v_call: TRBV11-2
cdr3_aa: CAGERRRTGISTDTQYF; cdr3_nt: TGCGCCGGTGAAAGACGCCGGACAGGGATCAGCACAGATACGCAGTATTTT; d_call: TRBD1; cdr3_length: 17; clone_size: -; j_call: TRBJ2-3; v_call: TRBV5-1
cdr3_aa: CASSLALAGSSYEQYF; cdr3_nt: TGTGCCAGCAGCTTAGCTTTAGCGGGGAGCTCCTACGAGCAGTACTTC; d_call: TRBD2; cdr3_length: 16; clone_size: -; j_call: TRBJ2-7; v_call: TRBV7-2
cdr3_aa: CASSYSTGEDEKLFF; cdr3_nt: TGTGCCAGCAGTTACTCAACAGGGGAAGATGAAAAACTGTTTTTT; d_call: TRBD1; cdr3_length: 15; clone_size: -; j_call: TRBJ1-4; v_call: TRBV6-6
cdr3_aa: CASSVGDRRNTEAFF; cdr3_nt: TGTGCCAGCAGCGTAGGGGACAGGAGGAACACTGAAGCTTTCTTT; d_call: TRBD1; cdr3_length: 15; clone_size: few; j_call: TRBJ1-1; v_call: TRBV9
cdr3_aa: CAREKRRVRGTEAFF; cdr3_nt: TGTGCCAGGGAGAAGAGACGGGTAAGGGGGACTGAAGCTTTCTTT; d_call: -; cdr3_length: 15; clone_size: -; j_call: TRBJ1-1; v_call: TRBV27
cdr3_aa: CSVIRGSEQFF; cdr3_nt: TGCAGCGTCATTAGAGGGTCCGAGCAGTTCTTC; d_call: -; cdr3_length: 11; clone_size: -; j_call: TRBJ2-1; v_call: TRBV29-1
cdr3_aa: CASSRDRRVYNSPLHF; cdr3_nt: TGCGCCAGCAGCCGAGACCGCAGGGTTTATAATTCACCCCTCCACTTT; d_call: -; cdr3_length: 16; clone_size: -; j_call: TRBJ1-6; v_call: TRBV4-3
cdr3_aa: CASSRAGTGSYEQYF; cdr3_nt: TGCGCCAGCAGCAGAGCCGGGACAGGTAGCTACGAGCAGTACTTC; d_call: TRBD1; cdr3_length: 15; clone_size: -; j_call: TRBJ2-7; v_call: TRBV5-1
cdr3_aa: CASSYLPDSSYEQYF; cdr3_nt: TGTGCCAGCAGTTACCTACCTGACAGTTCCTACGAGCAGTACTTC; d_call: -; cdr3_length: 15; clone_size: -; j_call: TRBJ2-7; v_call: TRBV6-5
cdr3_aa: CASSSSGTGPYEQYF; cdr3_nt: TGTGCCAGCAGCTCATCCGGGACAGGACCCTACGAGCAGTACTTC; d_call: TRBD1; cdr3_length: 15; clone_size: -; j_call: TRBJ2-7; v_call: TRBV7-9
cdr3_aa: CASSDSWGAEAFF; cdr3_nt: TGTGCCAGCAGTGATTCTTGGGGAGCTGAAGCTTTCTTT; d_call: -; cdr3_length: 13; clone_size: -; j_call: TRBJ1-1; v_call: TRBV6-1
cdr3_aa: CASSLTQGAYEQYF; cdr3_nt: TGCGCCAGCAGCTTAACACAGGGGGCTTACGAGCAGTACTTC; d_call: TRBD1; cdr3_length: 14; clone_size: -; j_call: TRBJ2-7; v_call: TRBV5-1
cdr3_aa: CASSQPGTGNYGYTF; cdr3_nt: TGTGCCAGCAGCCAACCGGGGACAGGGAACTATGGCTACACCTTC; d_call: TRBD1; cdr3_length: 15; clone_size: -; j_call: TRBJ1-2; v_call: TRBV11-2
cdr3_aa: CASGGGRTDTQYF; cdr3_nt: TGTGCCAGCGGCGGGGGAAGGACAGATACGCAGTATTTT; d_call: TRBD2; cdr3_length: 13; clone_size: -; j_call: TRBJ2-3; v_call: TRBV7-8
cdr3_aa: CASSWNREKLFF; cdr3_nt: TGTGCCAGCAGTTGGAACAGGGAAAAACTGTTTTTT; d_call: -; cdr3_length: 12; clone_size: -; j_call: TRBJ1-4; v_call: TRBV6-5
cdr3_aa: CASSSAGTGNTEAFF; cdr3_nt: TGCGCCAGCAGCTCGGCCGGGACAGGGAACACTGAAGCTTTCTTT; d_call: TRBD1; cdr3_length: 15; clone_size: -; j_call: TRBJ1-1; v_call: TRBV5-1
cdr3_aa: CASSMASGRQNEQFF; cdr3_nt: TGTGCCAGTAGTATGGCTAGCGGGAGGCAAAATGAGCAGTTCTTC; d_call: TRBD2; cdr3_length: 15; clone_size: -; j_call: TRBJ2-1; v_call: TRBV19
cdr3_aa: CASSPDHRLNSPLHF; cdr3_nt: TGTGCCAGTAGTCCTGATCACAGGCTAAATTCACCCCTCCACTTT; d_call: -; cdr3_length: 15; clone_size: -; j_call: TRBJ1-6; v_call: TRBV19
cdr3_aa: CATSREEGRNEAQYF; cdr3_nt: TGTGCCACCAGCAGAGAGGAGGGGCGTAATGAGGCCCAGTACTTC; d_call: -; cdr3_length: 15; clone_size: -; j_call: TRBJ2-5; v_call: TRBV15
cdr3_aa: CASSLTPPQQGAWGYTF; cdr3_nt: TGTGCCAGCAGCTTAACCCCCCCACAACAGGGGGCGTGGGGCTACACCTTC; d_call: TRBD1; cdr3_length: 17; clone_size: -; j_call: TRBJ1-2; v_call: TRBV7-9
cdr3_aa: CASSHRQDSYTF; cdr3_nt: TGTGCCAGCAGCCACCGACAGGACAGCTACACCTTC; d_call: -; cdr3_length: 12; clone_size: -; j_call: TRBJ1-2; v_call: TRBV13
cdr3_aa: CASRRNLYEQYF; cdr3_nt: TGTGCCAGCAGGAGAAACCTCTACGAGCAGTACTTC; d_call: -; cdr3_length: 12; clone_size: -; j_call: TRBJ2-7; v_call: TRBV27
cdr3_aa: CASSLGPGGTIYF; cdr3_nt: TGTGCCAGCAGCTTAGGTCCAGGTGGCACCATATATTTT; d_call: -; cdr3_length: 13; clone_size: -; j_call: TRBJ1-3; v_call: TRBV7-8
cdr3_aa: CASSWGFSTYEQYF; cdr3_nt: TGTGCCAGCAGTTGGGGCTTCTCTACCTACGAGCAGTACTTC; d_call: -; cdr3_length: 14; clone_size: -; j_call: TRBJ2-7; v_call: TRBV11-2
cdr3_aa: CASSRFVSGQGDEQFF; cdr3_nt: TGTGCCAGCAGTAGGTTTGTCTCGGGACAGGGCGATGAGCAGTTCTTC; d_call: TRBD1; cdr3_length: 16; clone_size: -; j_call: TRBJ2-1; v_call: TRBV2
cdr3_aa: CASSQDLAGNTGELFF; cdr3_nt: TGTGCCAGCAGCCAAGATCTAGCGGGGAACACCGGGGAGCTGTTTTTT; d_call: TRBD2; cdr3_length: 16; clone_size: -; j_call: TRBJ2-2; v_call: TRBV14
cdr3_aa: CASSSGRAGDTQYF; cdr3_nt: TGTGCCAGCAGCTCTGGCCGAGCGGGAGATACGCAGTATTTT; d_call: -; cdr3_length: 14; clone_size: -; j_call: TRBJ2-3; v_call: TRBV7-9
cdr3_aa: CASSITASYEQYF; cdr3_nt: TGTGCCAGTAGTATAACAGCCTCCTACGAGCAGTACTTC; d_call: -; cdr3_length: 13; clone_size: -; j_call: TRBJ2-7; v_call: TRBV19
cdr3_aa: CASVPTGGGEKLFF; cdr3_nt: TGTGCCAGCGTCCCGACAGGGGGCGGTGAAAAACTGTTTTTT; d_call: TRBD1; cdr3_length: 14; clone_size: -; j_call: TRBJ1-4; v_call: TRBV25-1
cdr3_aa: CASSQGLPYEQYF; cdr3_nt: TGTGCCAGCAGCCAGGGACTTCCGTACGAGCAGTACTTC; d_call: -; cdr3_length: 13; clone_size: -; j_call: TRBJ2-7; v_call: TRBV4-2
cdr3_aa: CASSRSGGSYNEQFF; cdr3_nt: TGTGCCAGCAGCCGTAGCGGGGGATCCTACAATGAGCAGTTCTTC; d_call: TRBD2; cdr3_length: 15; clone_size: -; j_call: TRBJ2-1; v_call: TRBV6-1
cdr3_aa: CASRASTDTQYF; cdr3_nt: TGTGCCAGCAGAGCTAGCACAGATACGCAGTATTTT; d_call: -; cdr3_length: 12; clone_size: -; j_call: TRBJ2-3; v_call: TRBV6-6
cdr3_aa: CASSLTLAVTDTQYF; cdr3_nt: TGTGCCAGCAGCTTAACGCTAGCTGTCACAGATACGCAGTATTTT; d_call: -; cdr3_length: 15; clone_size: -; j_call: TRBJ2-3; v_call: TRBV7-3
cdr3_aa: CASTRGGAFYGYTF; cdr3_nt: TGTGCCAGCACCCGAGGGGGGGCTTTCTATGGCTACACCTTC; d_call: -; cdr3_length: 14; clone_size: -; j_call: TRBJ1-2; v_call: TRBV6-5
cdr3_aa: CASIGDSTYEQYF; cdr3_nt: TGTGCCAGCATAGGGGACAGCACCTACGAGCAGTACTTC; d_call: TRBD1; cdr3_length: 13; clone_size: once; j_call: TRBJ2-7; v_call: TRBV6-5
cdr3_aa: CASSLRWTGQYQETQYF; cdr3_nt: TGTGCCAGCAGTTTAAGGTGGACAGGGCAATACCAAGAGACCCAGTACTTC; d_call: TRBD1; cdr3_length: 17; clone_size: -; j_call: TRBJ2-5; v_call: TRBV27
cdr3_aa: CASSPAGTSGNNEQFF; cdr3_nt: TGTGCCAGCAGCCCTGCCGGGACTAGCGGGAACAATGAGCAGTTCTTC; d_call: TRBD2; cdr3_length: 16; clone_size: -; j_call: TRBJ2-1; v_call: TRBV28